A single sample is the source of the 24 T cell receptor beta chains below, sequenced in a study of blood T cell repertoires in COVID-19. Repertoires were generated with immunoSEQ multiplex PCR, while TCRdb's copy carries only in-frame clones and drops some. The sample comprises fewer than 400,000 clones, roughly 90% of which are singletons, and 2.5% to 3.5% rests with the top ten. Sequencing used peripheral blood. The receptors were gathered from a woman aged 25 to 39 with COVID-19, enrolled during active disease.

This chain links TRBV3-1 (or the pseudogene TRBV3-2) with TRBJ1-1, with 8 bases aligning to TRBD1. V lost 7 bases to trimming and J lost 1 base; unmatched junction nucleotides: 2. This CDR3 comprises 13 residues. Per germline, CDR1 LGHDT and CDR2 YNNKEL (reference sequence). CDR3 protein: CASKGQANTEAFF. As DNA, the CDR3 is TGTGCCAGCAAGGGACAGGCGAACACTGAAGCTTTCTTT.

The chain carries TRBV5-4 and TRBJ1-2; a possible D gene is TRBD1 (6 bases). In germline, CDR1 is SGHNT, CDR2 YYREEE (reference sequence). This CDR3 has 16 amino acids. V lost 2 bases, J lost 2 bases, and 16 bases lay in between. The CDR3 region has the DNA TGTGCCAGCAGCTTCTCCCGGGGGGCACCCAACTATGGCTACACCTTC. Its protein is CASSFSRGAPNYGYTF.

V is TRBV14 and J is TRBJ2-3; the match to TRBD2 covers 14 bases. The CDR3 is made up of 18 amino acids. Per the germline V gene, CDR1 is SGHDN and CDR2 is FVKESK. V lost 3 bases and J lost 2; bases outside the gene matches: 7. The CDR3 here is CASSHGLAGGWHTDTQYF. The CDR3, as DNA: TGTGCCAGCAGCCACGGACTAGCGGGAGGTTGGCACACAGATACGCAGTATTTT.

The chain is built from TRBV2 and TRBJ2-3; 7 positions agree with TRBD1. The CDR3 runs to 15 residues. Germline lookup yields CDR1 SNHLY and CDR2 FYNNEI. After removal of 3 bases from V and 2 bases from J, the junction contained 5 bases not matched to a gene. CDR3 region: CASSDRGPTTDTQYF. The CDR3 DNA follows: TGTGCCAGCAGTGATAGGGGGCCCACCACAGATACGCAGTATTTT.

The chain combines TRBV24-1 with TRBJ1-5; maybe TRBD1 (6 bases). The CDR3 has 14 amino acids. The germline V gene has CDR1 KGHDR and CDR2 SFDVKD. Trimming removed 5 bases from V and 4 bases from J, with 11 bases in between. The CDR3 loop is CATSARGFNQPQHF. As DNA, the CDR3 is TGTGCCACCAGTGCCAGGGGTTTTAATCAGCCCCAGCATTTT.

The CDR3 is CASSTGEGNTEAFF. In DNA, the CDR3 is TGTGCCAGCTCAACGGGGGAGGGGAACACTGAAGCTTTCTTT. The J gene is TRBJ1-1, the V gene TRBV18; possible D gene TRBD1, 5 bases. The germline V gene encodes CDR1 KGHSH and CDR2 LQKENI. The V end lost 5 bases, the J end lost 1 base, and 11 bases lay between the germline ends. This CDR3 is built from 14 residues.

The chain combines TRBV10-3 with TRBJ1-1; TRBD1 aligns across 7 bases. In germline, CDR1 is ENHRY, CDR2 SYGVKD. The CDR3 has 14 residues. Trimming at V came to 5 bases and at J to 0 bases, leaving 3 bases not matched to a gene. The CDR3 sequence: CAISQQGLNTEAFF. The CDR3 DNA reads as TGTGCCATCAGTCAACAGGGGCTGAACACTGAAGCTTTCTTT.

This chain links TRBV19 with TRBJ1-2; a weak D match, TRBD1 (5 bases). CDR3 length equals 16 residues. Per the germline V gene, CDR1 is LNHDA and CDR2 is SQIVND (reference sequence). Between the trimmed V and J ends, which lost 7 bases and 5 bases, there was a span of 23 bases. The CDR3 bases are TGTGCCAGTAAAATAAATACGGCAGCCGGGGGATATGGCTACACCTTC. Protein sequence: CASKINTAAGGYGYTF.

The chain recombines TRBV5-1 with TRBJ2-5, with D possibly matching TRBD1 (5 bases). With 3 bases removed from V and 5 bases from J, the gap between germline ends came to 14 bases. Germline V gives CDR1 SGHRS, CDR2 YFSETQ. The CDR3 length is 14 residues. This CDR3 reads CASSSLRGYETQYF. For the CDR3, the DNA is TGCGCCAGCAGCTCGTTAAGGGGCTATGAGACCCAGTACTTC. The full variable domain, in which reference TRBV5-1 and TRBJ2-5 provide the parts outside the CDR3, is KAGVTQTPRYLIKTRGQQVTLSCSPISGHRSVSWYQQTPGQGLQFLFEYFSETQRNKGNFPGRFSGRQFSNSRSEMNVSTLELGDSALYLCASSSLRGYETQYFGPGTRLLVL.

The V and J genes are TRBV19 and TRBJ1-5; 7 bases fit TRBD1. Germline-derived CDR1 and CDR2 are LNHDA and SQIVND (reference sequence). This CDR3 contains 17 residues. V trimming: 6 bases; J trimming: 0 bases; junction bases outside the gene matches: 11. CDR3 in DNA: TGTGCCAGTAGCGGACAGGCAGGGCTTTATAGCAATCAGCCCCAGCATTTT. Translation gives CASSGQAGLYSNQPQHF. Supplemented by reference TRBV19 and TRBJ1-5, the full variable domain reads DGGITQSPKYLFRKEGQNVTLSCEQNLNHDAMYWYRQDPGQGLRLIYYSQIVNDFQKGDIAEGYSVSREKKESFPLTVTSAQKNPTAFYLCASSGQAGLYSNQPQHFGDGTRLSIL.

The chain has TRBV6-1 and TRBJ2-1; 13 positions match TRBD2. CDR3 size: 19 residues. Germline V gene lookup returns CDR1 MNHNS and CDR2 SASEGT. V trimming: 4 bases; J trimming: 6 bases; junction bases outside the gene matches: 15. The CDR3 protein is CASSGWTSGRLVIRNEQFF. The DNA of the CDR3 is TGTGCCAGCAGTGGTTGGACTAGCGGGAGATTGGTTATTCGCAATGAGCAGTTCTTC.

The V gene is TRBV11-2, the J gene TRBJ2-1; D is possibly TRBD1 (6 bases). The germline CDR1 and CDR2 sequences are SGHAT and FQNNGV. This CDR3 is 14 amino acids long. Between the trimmed V and J ends, which lost 4 bases and 6 bases, there was a span of 13 bases. The CDR3 nucleotides are TGTGCCAGCAGCTCCCAGGACAGCCCCAATGAGCAGTTCTTC. Translated, it gives CASSSQDSPNEQFF. Complete variable domain (other parts from reference TRBV11-2 and TRBJ2-1): EAGVAQSPRYKIIEKRQSVAFWCNPISGHATLYWYQQILGQGPKLLIQFQNNGVVDDSQLPKDRFSAERLKGVDSTLKIQPAKLEDSAVYLCASSSQDSPNEQFFGPGTRLTVL.

The chain links TRBV11-1 to TRBJ2-7; 10 nucleotides align to TRBD2. The V and J ends lost 2 bases and 3 bases, in that order; junction bases with no gene match: 4. This CDR3 spans 15 amino acids. Per germline, CDR1 SGHAT and CDR2 FQDESV (reference sequence). CDR3 nucleotides: TGTGCCAGCAGCTTAACTAGCGGGGCTGACTACGAGCAGTACTTC. Translation gives CASSLTSGADYEQYF.

This clone was detected only once. The chain links TRBV4-1 to TRBJ2-1; D possibly corresponds to TRBD1 (6 bases). Germline lookup yields CDR1 MGHRA and CDR2 YSYEKL. V lost 3 bases and J lost 15, with 21 bases in between. The CDR3 sequence is 14 residues long. The CDR3 DNA is TGCGCCAGCAGCCAGCATGACTACAGGGTTCAGGTGTTCTTC. This gives the protein CASSQHDYRVQVFF.

This clone was found a few times. The chain is built from TRBV2 and TRBJ1-5, with 9 bases lining up with TRBD1. The CDR3 covers 15 residues. V lost 6 bases to trimming and J lost 3 bases; unmatched junction nucleotides: 6. Germline CDR1 SNHLY, CDR2 FYNNEI. The CDR3 coding sequence is TGTGCCAGCAGCTCCGGGACAGGGATCAATCAGCCCCAGCATTTT. Residues: CASSSGTGINQPQHF.

The rearrangement uses TRBV28 and TRBJ1-6, with 8 nucleotides matching TRBD1. Germline trimming cut 3 bases from V and 10 bases from J; bases unmatched to any gene: 5. There are 14 residues in the CDR3. Germline V CDR1 and CDR2: MDHEN, SYDVKM. CDR3 DNA: TGTGCCAGCAGTTTCGACCAGGGGGCCTCACCCCTCCACTTT. Its translation: CASSFDQGASPLHF. Complete variable domain (other parts from reference TRBV28 and TRBJ1-6): DVKVTQSSRYLVKRTGEKVFLECVQDMDHENMFWYRQDPGLGLRLIYFSYDVKMKEKGDIPEGYSVSREKKERFSLILESASTNQTSMYLCASSFDQGASPLHFGNGTRLTVT.

This chain connects TRBV27 to TRBJ2-1, with 11 bases fitting TRBD2. V dropped 3 bases and J dropped 8; count of bases not matched to a gene: 12. CDR1 is MNHEY, CDR2 SMNVEV, per germline (reference sequence). The CDR3 runs to 17 residues. CDR3 in DNA: TGTGCCAGCAGTTTTCTGGTAGGAACTAGCGGGAGTCATGAGCAGTTCTTC. This encodes CASSFLVGTSGSHEQFF.

The CDR3 sequence is CASSLASEGRVYGYTF. The CDR3 region has the DNA TGTGCCAGCAGCTTGGCGTCGGAGGGGAGGGTATATGGCTACACCTTC. V and J are TRBV5-6 and TRBJ1-2; TRBD1 is a possible D gene (5 bases). This CDR3 region has 16 residues. The V and J ends lost 0 bases and 5 bases respectively, with 17 bases between them. Germline CDR1 SGHDT, CDR2 YYEEEE.

The rearrangement joins TRBV5-1 to TRBJ1-5, with no clear D. V was clipped by 5 bases and J by 6 bases, with 21 bases between them. The CDR3 is 16 residues long. From germline, CDR1 is SGHRS and CDR2 YFSETQ. The CDR3 DNA follows: TGCGCCAGCAGTCTGGCGCCGGGGTCACAAGGTCAGCCCCAGCATTTT. This gives the protein CASSLAPGSQGQPQHF.

CDR3 nucleotide sequence: TGTGCCAGCAGTTACTCCATCGGACTAGCTAATGAGCAGTTCTTC. Its translation is CASSYSIGLANEQFF. The rearrangement uses TRBV6-6 and TRBJ2-1; 8 bases fit TRBD2. In germline, CDR1 is MNHNY, CDR2 SVGAGI (reference sequence). Losses at the gene ends were 0 bases for V and 7 bases for J; bases not matched to a gene: 5. CDR3 length: 15 amino acids.

The chain couples TRBV25-1 to TRBJ1-2, with D unresolved. CDR1 and CDR2 from the germline V gene are MGHDK and SYGVNS. V gave up 4 bases and J gave up 6 bases, with 18 bases separating them. The CDR3 runs 15 residues. The CDR3 nucleotides read TGTGCCAGCAGTGCACCTAACCAGGCTTCCAATGGCTACACCTTC. This encodes CASSAPNQASNGYTF.

The CDR3 nucleotides are TGTGCCTGGAGTATGGGGCCCCCCGATAATTCACCCCTCCACTTT. Translated, it gives CAWSMGPPDNSPLHF. The chain is built from TRBV30 and TRBJ1-6; perhaps TRBD1 as D (5 bases). V shed 2 bases and J shed 5 bases, with 13 bases lying between them. Germline CDR1 and CDR2: GTSNPN and SVGIG (reference sequence). CDR3 length: 15 amino acids.

The chain recombines TRBV7-9 with TRBJ1-2, with a weak D call TRBD1 (6 bases). Germline CDR1 SEHNR, CDR2 FQNEAQ (reference sequence). Trimming took 6 bases from V and 7 from J, leaving 18 bases between them. The CDR3 runs to 14 residues. Here the CDR3 reads CASSRRQANLGYTF. The CDR3 bases are TGTGCCAGCAGTCGAAGACAGGCAAATCTTGGCTACACCTTC.

The rearrangement uses TRBV7-2 and TRBJ1-1; D is uncertain. The CDR3 runs to 15 residues. Trimming took off 5 bases at V and 0 bases at J, with 13 bases between the two ends. The V gene's germline CDR1 is SGHTA and CDR2 FQGNSA. Written as DNA, the CDR3 is TGTGCCAGCAGCCGTAGAGCACCTATGAACACTGAAGCTTTCTTT. This codes for CASSRRAPMNTEAFF.